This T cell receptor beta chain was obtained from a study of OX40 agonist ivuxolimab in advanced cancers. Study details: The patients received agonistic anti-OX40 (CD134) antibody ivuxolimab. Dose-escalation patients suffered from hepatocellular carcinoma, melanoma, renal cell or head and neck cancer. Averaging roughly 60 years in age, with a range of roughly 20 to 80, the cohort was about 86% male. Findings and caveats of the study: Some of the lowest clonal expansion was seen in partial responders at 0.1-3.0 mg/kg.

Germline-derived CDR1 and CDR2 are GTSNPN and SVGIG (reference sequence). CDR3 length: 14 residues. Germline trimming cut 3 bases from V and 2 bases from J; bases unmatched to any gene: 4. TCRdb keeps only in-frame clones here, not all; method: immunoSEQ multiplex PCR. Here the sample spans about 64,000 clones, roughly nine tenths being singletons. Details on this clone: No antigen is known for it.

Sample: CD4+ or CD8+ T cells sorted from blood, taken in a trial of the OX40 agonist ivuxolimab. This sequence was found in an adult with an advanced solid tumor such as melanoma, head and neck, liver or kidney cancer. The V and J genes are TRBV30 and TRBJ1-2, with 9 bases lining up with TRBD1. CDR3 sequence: CAWRHRGQNYGYTF. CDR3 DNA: TGTGCCTGGAGGCACAGGGGGCAAAACTATGGCTACACCTTC.